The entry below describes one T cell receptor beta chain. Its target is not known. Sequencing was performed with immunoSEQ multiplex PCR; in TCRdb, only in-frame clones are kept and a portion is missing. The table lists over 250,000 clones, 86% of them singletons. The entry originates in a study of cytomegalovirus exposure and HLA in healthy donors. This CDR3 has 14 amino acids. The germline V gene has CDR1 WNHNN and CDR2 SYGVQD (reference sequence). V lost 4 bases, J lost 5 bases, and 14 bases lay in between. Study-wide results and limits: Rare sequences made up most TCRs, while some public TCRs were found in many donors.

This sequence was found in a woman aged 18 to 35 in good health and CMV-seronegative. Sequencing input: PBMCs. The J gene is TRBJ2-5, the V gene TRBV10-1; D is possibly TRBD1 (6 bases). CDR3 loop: CASSAPDSRETQYF. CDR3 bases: TGCGCCAGCAGTGCACCGGACAGCCGGGAGACCCAGTACTTC.